This is a list of T cell receptor beta chains from one sample in a study of patients and donors after allogeneic stem cell transplantation. Via MiXCR, TCRdb re-called the RT-PCR reads, giving one row per CDR3 protein. The sample shows 410,000 or so distinct CDR3 sequences, roughly 16% of them seen only once. The sequencing sample was made of blood, either unsorted or a sorted T cell fraction (not recorded which). These receptors all come from a human donor who was either an allogeneic HSCT recipient or a stem cell or donor lymphocyte infusion donor (not recorded which). It is not recorded whose cells these are; they may come from a transplant donor. Both conserved end residues are part of each CDR3. The order of the fields is J gene, V gene, CDR3 protein.

TRBJ1-2,TRBV24-1,CATSERGGYTF
TRBJ2-5,TRBV24-1,CATSPGTGVLETQYF
TRBJ2-4,TRBV7-9,CASSFEVNIQYF
TRBJ2-3,TRBV6-5,CASSYRARGTDTQYF
TRBJ1-6,TRBV6-1,CASSTLRVRPNSPLHF
TRBJ2-7,TRBV5-5,CASSLVALEAYEQYF
TRBJ2-1,TRBV7-8,CASSLGGWNEQFF
TRBJ2-5,TRBV5-4,CASSLMGGETQYF
TRBJ2-1,TRBV6-1,CASSERGSPPYNEQFF
TRBJ1-5,TRBV30,CAWSPGVGNQPQHF
TRBJ2-3,TRBV12-3/TRBV12-4,CASSLGGRVADTQYF
TRBJ2-3,TRBV4-3,CASSQRGRGLAAPDTQYF
TRBJ2-7,TRBV7-8,CASIGQGYEQYF
TRBJ1-1,TRBV6-1,CASSDISMNTEAFF
TRBJ1-5,TRBV30,CAWSVAGKGNQPQHF
TRBJ2-6,TRBV2,CASCWSGANVLTF
TRBJ1-1,TRBV7-6,CASSLARGTGPMNTEAFF
TRBJ2-7,TRBV5-1,CASSPGGASGIYEQYF
TRBJ1-2,TRBV12-3/TRBV12-4,CASSLGGTGGKDGYTF
TRBJ1-2,TRBV29-1,CSVESGGPYGYTF
TRBJ1-6,TRBV4-3,CASSQPNSPLHF
TRBJ2-7,TRBV5-1,CASSAGTNSYEQYF
TRBJ2-7,TRBV29-1,CSVVRTADSYEQYF
TRBJ1-3,TRBV27,CASSYLGHFSGNTIYF
TRBJ2-5,TRBV7-2,CASSLDGGTQYF
TRBJ1-3,TRBV12-3/TRBV12-4,CASSTSGNTIYF
TRBJ1-2,TRBV18,CASSPEGWGNYGYTF
TRBJ1-5,TRBV2,CAGGDRPNQPQHF
TRBJ2-3,TRBV9,CASSRKGSTDTQYF
TRBJ1-2,TRBV10-3,CATVTGTGRENYGYTF
TRBJ2-3,TRBV6-1,CASSRGPYTDTQYF
TRBJ1-2,TRBV7-2,CASSLASDSDYGHTF
TRBJ2-1,TRBV7-3,CASSLSRAGGQDEQFF
TRBJ2-7,TRBV4-1,CASSQGQGRAYEQYF
TRBJ1-6,TRBV12-3/TRBV12-4,CASSGSGTGYSPLHF
TRBJ2-7,TRBV5-1,CASSLGSGRGSYEQYF
TRBJ1-1,TRBV27,CASSLWPGGVRHEAFF
TRBJ1-2,TRBV2,CASSEDRGQGGYTF
TRBJ1-2,TRBV11-2,CASSLDWADYGYTF
TRBJ2-1,TRBV20-1,CSAGNAGLGINNEQFF
TRBJ2-1,TRBV20-1,CSARGDREQFF
TRBJ2-3,TRBV3-1,CASSQGGGPPTDTQYF
TRBJ1-5,TRBV28,CASSFNQPQHF
TRBJ2-1,TRBV24-1,CATSVANNEQFF
TRBJ2-7,TRBV28,CASRQGHSYEQYF
TRBJ2-1,TRBV20-1,CSAISGSKQFF
TRBJ2-2,TRBV6-1,CASRPPGTGELFF
TRBJ2-1,TRBV7-2,CASSGQVLSYNEQFF
TRBJ2-1,TRBV5-1,CASSRTSGRAYNEQFF